The sequence of this T cell receptor beta chain was determined in a study of T cell responses to AZD1222 COVID-19 vaccine. General study findings and limits: At baseline, seropositivity was found in only six or seven AZD1222 recipients. Spike-wide vaccine-associated CD4 TCRs dominated at 160-218 and 743-854. Clonal diversity was possibly underestimated; the donors were predominantly white British and more often female. Repertoires were obtained solely post-peak T cell response.

Note on this clone: Its matching antigen is unknown.

V lost 3 bases, J lost 10 bases, and 8 bases stayed unmatched. CDR1 is LGHNA, CDR2 YSLEER, per germline. This CDR3 spans 15 amino acids. Produced via immunoSEQ multiplex PCR; TCRdb's table is partial and in-frame only. Among about 120,000 clones listed, around 87% were seen once. The sequencing used peripheral blood, collected on day 0 of AZD1222 vaccination. The sequence derives from an adult in good health. The chain uses TRBV4-3 and TRBJ1-6; TRBD1 matches at 8 bases. CDR3 bases: TGCGCCAGCAGCCAGGCCACAGGGGGAGGATCACCCCTCCACTTT. It translates to CASSQATGGGSPLHF.